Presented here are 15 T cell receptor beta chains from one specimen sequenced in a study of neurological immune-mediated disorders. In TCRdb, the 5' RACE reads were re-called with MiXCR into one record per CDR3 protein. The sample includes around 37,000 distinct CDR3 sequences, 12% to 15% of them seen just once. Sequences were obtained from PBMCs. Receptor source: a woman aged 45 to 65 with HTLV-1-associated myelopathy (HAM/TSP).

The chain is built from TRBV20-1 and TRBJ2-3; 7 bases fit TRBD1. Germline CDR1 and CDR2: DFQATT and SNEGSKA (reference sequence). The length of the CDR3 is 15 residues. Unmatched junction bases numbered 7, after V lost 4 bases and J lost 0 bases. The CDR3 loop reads CSATQTGRSTDTQYF. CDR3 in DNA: TGCAGTGCTACCCAGACAGGGCGTAGCACAGATACGCAGTATTTT.

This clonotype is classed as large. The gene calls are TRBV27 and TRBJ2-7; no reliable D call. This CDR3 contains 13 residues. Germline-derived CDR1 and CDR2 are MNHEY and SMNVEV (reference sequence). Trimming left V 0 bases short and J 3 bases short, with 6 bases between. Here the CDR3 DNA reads TGTGCCAGCAGTTTATCGGTGGGCTACGAGCAGTACTTC. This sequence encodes CASSLSVGYEQYF.

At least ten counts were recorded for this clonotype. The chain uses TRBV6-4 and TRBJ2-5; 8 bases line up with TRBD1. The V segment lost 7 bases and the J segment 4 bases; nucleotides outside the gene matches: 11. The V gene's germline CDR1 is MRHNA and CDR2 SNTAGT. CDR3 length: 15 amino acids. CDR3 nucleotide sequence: TGTGCCAGCATGCCCCGGGACAGGTCCACAGAGACCCAGTACTTC. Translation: CASMPRDRSTETQYF.

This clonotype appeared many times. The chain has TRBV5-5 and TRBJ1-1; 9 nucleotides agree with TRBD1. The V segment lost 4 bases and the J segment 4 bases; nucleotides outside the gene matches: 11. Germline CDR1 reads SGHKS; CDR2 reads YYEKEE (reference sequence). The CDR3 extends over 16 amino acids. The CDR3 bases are TGTGCCAGCAGCCCTCAGATAGGGGACAGGGCCACTGAAGCTTTCTTT. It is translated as CASSPQIGDRATEAFF.

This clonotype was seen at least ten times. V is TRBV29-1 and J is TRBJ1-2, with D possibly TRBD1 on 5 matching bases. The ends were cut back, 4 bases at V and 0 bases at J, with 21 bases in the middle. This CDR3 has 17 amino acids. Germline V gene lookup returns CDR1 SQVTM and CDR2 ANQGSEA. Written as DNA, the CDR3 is TGCAGCGTTGGGGGACCGAGCGACATACCTTCTAACTATGGCTACACCTTC. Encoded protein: CSVGGPSDIPSNYGYTF.

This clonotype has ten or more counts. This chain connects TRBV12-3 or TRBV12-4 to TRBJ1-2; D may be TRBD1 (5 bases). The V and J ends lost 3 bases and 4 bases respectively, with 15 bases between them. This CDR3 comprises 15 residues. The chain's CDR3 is CASSLGGESGYGYTF. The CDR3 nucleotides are TGTGCCAGCAGTTTGGGGGGGGAGTCGGGCTATGGCTACACCTTC.

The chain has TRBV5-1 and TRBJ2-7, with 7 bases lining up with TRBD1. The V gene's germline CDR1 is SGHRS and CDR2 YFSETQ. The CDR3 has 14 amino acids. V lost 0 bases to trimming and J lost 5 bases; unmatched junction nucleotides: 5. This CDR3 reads CASSLADRADEQYV. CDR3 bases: TGCGCCAGCAGCTTGGCCGACAGGGCGGACGAGCAGTACGTC.

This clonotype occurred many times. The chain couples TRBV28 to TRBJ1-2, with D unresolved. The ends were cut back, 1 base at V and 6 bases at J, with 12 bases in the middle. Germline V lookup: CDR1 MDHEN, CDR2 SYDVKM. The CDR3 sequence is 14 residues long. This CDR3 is CASSLLRREDGYTF. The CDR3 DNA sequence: TGTGCCAGCAGTTTATTGAGGAGGGAGGATGGCTACACCTTC.

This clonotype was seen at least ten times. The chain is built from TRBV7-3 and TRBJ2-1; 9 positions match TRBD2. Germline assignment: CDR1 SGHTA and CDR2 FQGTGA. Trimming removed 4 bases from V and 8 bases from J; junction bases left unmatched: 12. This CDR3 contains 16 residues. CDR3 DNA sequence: TGTGCCAGCAGCTCTCCTAAAGCGGGGGGCAGGGATGAGCAGTTCTTC. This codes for CASSSPKAGGRDEQFF.

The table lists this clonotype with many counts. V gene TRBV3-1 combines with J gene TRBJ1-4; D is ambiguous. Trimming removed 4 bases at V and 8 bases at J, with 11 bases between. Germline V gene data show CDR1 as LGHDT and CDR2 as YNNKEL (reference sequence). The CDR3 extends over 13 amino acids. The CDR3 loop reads CASSPTGIEKLFF. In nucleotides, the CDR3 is TGTGCCAGCAGCCCCACGGGGATAGAAAAACTGTTTTTT.

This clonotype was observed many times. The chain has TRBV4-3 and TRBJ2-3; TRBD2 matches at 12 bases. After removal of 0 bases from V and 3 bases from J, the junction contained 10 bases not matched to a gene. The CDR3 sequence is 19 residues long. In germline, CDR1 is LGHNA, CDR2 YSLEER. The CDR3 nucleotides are TGCGCCAGCAGCCAAGATCCTACTAGCGGGGGGCTCGGGACAGATACGCAGTATTTT. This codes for CASSQDPTSGGLGTDTQYF.

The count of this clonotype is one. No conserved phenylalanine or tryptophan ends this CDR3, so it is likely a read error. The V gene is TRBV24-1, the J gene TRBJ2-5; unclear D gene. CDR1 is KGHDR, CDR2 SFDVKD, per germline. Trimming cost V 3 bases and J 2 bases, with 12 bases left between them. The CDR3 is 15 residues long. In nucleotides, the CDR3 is TGTGCCACCAGTGATCATGGGATAGGACAAGAGACCCAGTACTCC. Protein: CATSDHGIGQETQYS.

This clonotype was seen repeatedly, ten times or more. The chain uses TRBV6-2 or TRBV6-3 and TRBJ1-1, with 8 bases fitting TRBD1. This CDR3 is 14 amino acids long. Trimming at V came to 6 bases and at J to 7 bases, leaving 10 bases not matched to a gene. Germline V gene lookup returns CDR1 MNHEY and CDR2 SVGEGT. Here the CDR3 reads CASRNGQGGIEAFF. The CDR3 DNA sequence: TGTGCCAGCAGAAACGGACAGGGTGGGATTGAAGCTTTCTTT.

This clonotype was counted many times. CDR3 loop: CASSLEAGGELFF. Here the CDR3 DNA reads TGCGCCAGCAGCTTGGAGGCAGGCGGGGAGCTGTTTTTT. This chain connects TRBV5-1 to TRBJ2-2; unclear D gene. Germline V gene lookup returns CDR1 SGHRS and CDR2 YFSETQ. Trimming pared 0 bases from V and 7 bases from J, leaving 7 bases between. This CDR3 has 13 residues.

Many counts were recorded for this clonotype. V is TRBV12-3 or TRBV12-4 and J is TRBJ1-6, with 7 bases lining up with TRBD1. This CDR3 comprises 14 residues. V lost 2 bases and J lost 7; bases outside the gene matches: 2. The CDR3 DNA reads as TGTGCCAGCAGTTTACAGGGGGGCAATTCACCCCTCCACTTT. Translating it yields CASSLQGGNSPLHF.